The rows below give T cell receptor beta chains drawn from one sample of a study of T cells in Graves' hyperthyroidism and ophthalmopathy. Via MiXCR, TCRdb re-called the multiplex PCR reads, giving one row per CDR3 protein. Of around 570,000 distinct CDR3 sequences in the sample, 15% to 20% were seen once. The material sequenced was blood. The receptors were gathered from a man in his forties or fifties with Graves' ophthalmopathy. CDR3s include the opening cysteine and the closing phenylalanine or tryptophan. Each record gives: D gene, J gene, clone size, CDR3 length, V gene, CDR3 protein, CDR3 DNA. D genes are given only for firm matches. For some rows the clone size is stated as once, few or many, or as a class when expanded; others skip it.

D: TRBD1; J: TRBJ1-1; size: .; length: 16; V: TRBV19; CDR3: CASSMSKAGGYTEAFF; DNA: TGTGCCAGTAGTATGAGTAAGGCAGGGGGATATACTGAAGCTTTCTTT
D: .; J: TRBJ1-1; size: .; length: 14; V: TRBV9; CDR3: CASSTQKGVTEAFF; DNA: TGTGCCAGCAGCACTCAAAAGGGGGTCACTGAAGCTTTCTTT
D: .; J: TRBJ2-1; size: .; length: 13; V: TRBV5-6; CDR3: CASSFGARNEQFF; DNA: TGTGCCAGCAGCTTTGGAGCTCGGAATGAGCAGTTCTTC
D: .; J: TRBJ2-3; size: many; length: 16; V: TRBV18; CDR3: CASSPDGRPSTDTQYF; DNA: TGTGCCAGCTCACCAGACGGGCGGCCCAGCACAGATACGCAGTATTTT
D: .; J: TRBJ1-2; size: many; length: 17; V: TRBV5-1; CDR3: CASSLGVAGQFNYGYTF; DNA: TGCGCCAGCAGCTTAGGTGTCGCGGGACAATTTAACTATGGCTACACCTTC
D: .; J: TRBJ1-1; size: .; length: 13; V: TRBV5-1; CDR3: CASSYLQNTEAFF; DNA: TGCGCCAGCAGTTACCTGCAGAACACTGAAGCTTTCTTT
D: .; J: TRBJ2-1; size: many; length: 14; V: TRBV12-3/TRBV12-4; CDR3: CASSPRDNYNEQFF; DNA: TGTGCCAGCAGTCCCCGGGACAACTACAATGAGCAGTTCTTC
D: TRBD1; J: TRBJ2-7; size: .; length: 15; V: TRBV9; CDR3: CASSPRTGDPYEQYF; DNA: TGTGCCAGCAGCCCCCGGACAGGGGATCCCTACGAGCAGTACTTC
D: .; J: TRBJ2-3; size: few; length: 12; V: TRBV2; CDR3: CASSEGVDTQYF; DNA: TGTGCCAGCAGTGAGGGGGTCGATACGCAGTATTTT
D: .; J: TRBJ2-7; size: .; length: 15; V: TRBV4-1; CDR3: CASSQEPTGPYEQYF; DNA: TGCGCCAGCAGCCAAGAGCCCACCGGGCCCTACGAGCAGTACTTC
D: .; J: TRBJ2-2; size: few; length: 18; V: TRBV5-1; CDR3: CASSFSRAQPVNTGELFF; DNA: TGCGCCAGCAGCTTTAGCAGGGCCCAACCGGTGAACACCGGGGAGCTGTTTTTT
D: TRBD1; J: TRBJ1-2; size: .; length: 13; V: TRBV29-1; CDR3: CSDHGQGNNGYTF; DNA: TGCAGCGACCATGGACAGGGCAATAATGGCTACACCTTC
D: TRBD2; J: TRBJ2-3; size: .; length: 16; V: TRBV5-1; CDR3: CASSLDSGGGTDTQYF; DNA: TGCGCCAGCAGCTTGGATAGCGGGGGGGGAACAGATACGCAGTATTTT
D: .; J: TRBJ2-6; size: .; length: 15; V: TRBV19; CDR3: CASGLSRVGANVLTF; DNA: TGTGCCAGTGGACTATCTCGTGTGGGGGCCAACGTCCTGACTTTC
D: .; J: TRBJ1-1; size: .; length: 15; V: TRBV19; CDR3: CASRLPRGANTEAFF; DNA: TGTGCCAGTAGACTCCCAAGGGGCGCCAACACTGAAGCTTTCTTT